The rows below give T cell receptor beta chains drawn from one sample of a study of blood T cell repertoires in COVID-19. Sequenced by immunoSEQ multiplex PCR; TCRdb stores in-frame clones only, minus some. The sample carries more than 95,000 clones, approximately 74% recorded once. The sequenced sample was peripheral blood. The receptor set was obtained from a man at least 80 years old with COVID-19, enrolled during active disease. Both conserved end residues are part of each CDR3. The order of the fields is V gene, D gene, clone size, J gene, CDR3 protein, CDR3 DNA. A D gene is named only where the DNA matches it firmly. Only part of the rows carry a size: once, few, many, or a class if the clone is expanded.

V gene: TRBV7-2
D gene: TRBD1
clone size: once
J gene: TRBJ2-7
CDR3 protein: CASSRGPGQGASEQYF
CDR3 DNA: TGTGCCAGCAGCCGGGGGCCGGGACAGGGGGCATCCGAGCAGTACTTC

V gene: TRBV28
D gene: .
clone size: .
J gene: TRBJ1-3
CDR3 protein: CASRDSSGNTIYF
CDR3 DNA: TGTGCCAGCAGGGACAGCTCTGGAAACACCATATATTTT

V gene: TRBV19
D gene: TRBD1
clone size: few
J gene: TRBJ1-5
CDR3 protein: CASGGRQGDQPQHF
CDR3 DNA: TGTGCCAGTGGGGGGAGACAGGGTGATCAGCCCCAGCATTTT

V gene: TRBV30
D gene: .
clone size: .
J gene: TRBJ1-4
CDR3 protein: CAFQRGSSNEKLFF
CDR3 DNA: TGTGCCTTTCAGAGAGGGTCCTCTAATGAAAAACTGTTTTTT

V gene: TRBV24-1
D gene: TRBD1
clone size: .
J gene: TRBJ2-2
CDR3 protein: CATDRGGNTGELFF
CDR3 DNA: TGTGCCACGGACAGGGGAGGGAACACCGGGGAGCTGTTTTTT

V gene: TRBV5-1
D gene: .
clone size: .
J gene: TRBJ2-3
CDR3 protein: CASSLSRVTDTQYF
CDR3 DNA: TGCGCCAGCAGCTTATCTAGAGTCACAGATACGCAGTATTTT

V gene: TRBV11-1
D gene: TRBD1
clone size: few
J gene: TRBJ2-7
CDR3 protein: CASSSQGAYEQYF
CDR3 DNA: TGTGCCAGCAGCTCACAGGGGGCTTACGAGCAGTACTTC

V gene: TRBV3-1/TRBV3-2
D gene: TRBD2
clone size: .
J gene: TRBJ2-4
CDR3 protein: CASSLGGGNIQYF
CDR3 DNA: TGTGCCAGCAGCCTCGGGGGGGGAAACATTCAGTACTTC

V gene: TRBV15
D gene: .
clone size: .
J gene: TRBJ2-1
CDR3 protein: CATSRGDSMNHNEQFF
CDR3 DNA: TGTGCCACCAGCAGAGGGGACTCTATGAACCACAATGAGCAGTTCTTC

V gene: TRBV5-5
D gene: TRBD1
clone size: few
J gene: TRBJ1-1
CDR3 protein: CASSSRQGGTEAFF
CDR3 DNA: TGTGCCAGCAGCTCACGACAGGGTGGAACTGAAGCTTTCTTT

V gene: TRBV5-6
D gene: TRBD1
clone size: .
J gene: TRBJ2-3
CDR3 protein: CASSHRGRTDTQYF
CDR3 DNA: TGTGCCAGCAGCCACAGGGGGCGCACAGATACGCAGTATTTT

V gene: TRBV6-2/TRBV6-3
D gene: TRBD1
clone size: .
J gene: TRBJ1-5
CDR3 protein: CASSSGTAHQHF
CDR3 DNA: TGTGCCAGCAGTTCTGGGACAGCTCACCAGCATTTT

V gene: TRBV19
D gene: TRBD1
clone size: once
J gene: TRBJ1-1
CDR3 protein: CASSSIGQGEAFF
CDR3 DNA: TGTGCCAGTAGTTCAATTGGACAGGGGGAAGCTTTCTTT

V gene: TRBV5-8
D gene: TRBD1
clone size: .
J gene: TRBJ1-5
CDR3 protein: CASSLGTGRPRNQPQHF
CDR3 DNA: TGTGCCAGCAGCTTGGGGACAGGACGCCCCCGCAATCAGCCCCAGCATTTT

V gene: TRBV28
D gene: .
clone size: .
J gene: TRBJ2-2
CDR3 protein: CASSQGGTGELFF
CDR3 DNA: TGTGCCAGCAGCCAAGGGGGAACCGGGGAGCTGTTTTTT

V gene: TRBV19
D gene: TRBD1
clone size: .
J gene: TRBJ1-5
CDR3 protein: CASSIPGQGGTNQPQHF
CDR3 DNA: TGTGCCAGTAGTATCCCGGGACAGGGGGGGACCAATCAGCCCCAGCATTTT